Listed here is a single T cell receptor (beta chain). Its antigen is still unknown. This entry comes from a study of shared clonotypes between healthy human individuals. Study-wide background: Per donor, CD8 memory used one plate, CD8 naive used two, CD4 memory used three and CD4 naive used three.

CDR3 length equals 14 residues. V lost 6 bases to trimming and J lost 6 bases; unmatched junction nucleotides: 11. Germline loops: CDR1 MRHNA, CDR2 SNTAGT. Points from the study as a whole: Few donors limited the genetic and exposure-history diversity represented.

Genomic DNA from each subset was divided evenly over several immunoSEQ plates. In the authors' methods: Junction-only immunoSEQ data arrived without quality scores, meaning filtering differed. Only in-frame clones appear in the TCRdb table, and some are missing; sequencing was by immunoSEQ multiplex PCR. V and J calls and clone size are as listed in that table; D and trimming were resolved from the DNA. The sample records under 120,000 clones, less than 80% being singletons. The chain has TRBV6-4 and TRBJ2-7; 7 nucleotides match TRBD2. This receptor was identified in a woman younger than 45 in good health. Sample: memory CD8+ T cells sorted from blood. Subset indicated: CD45RO+ cells pooled with CCR7-negative TemRA cells. The CDR3 here is CASSASIGGGEQYF. The CDR3 DNA follows: TGTGCCAGCAGCGCCTCGATCGGCGGGGGCGAGCAGTACTTC.